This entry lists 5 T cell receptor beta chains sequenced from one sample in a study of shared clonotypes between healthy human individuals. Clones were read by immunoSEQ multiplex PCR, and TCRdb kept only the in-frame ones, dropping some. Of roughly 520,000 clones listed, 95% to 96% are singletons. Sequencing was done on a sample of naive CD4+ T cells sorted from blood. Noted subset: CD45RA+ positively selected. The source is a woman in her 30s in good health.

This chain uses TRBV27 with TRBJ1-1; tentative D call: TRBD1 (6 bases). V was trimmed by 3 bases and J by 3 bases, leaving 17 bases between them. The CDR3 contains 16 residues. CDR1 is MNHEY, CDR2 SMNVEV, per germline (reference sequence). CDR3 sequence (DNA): TGTGCCAGCAGTTTTGCAGGGGTCGGGTCTGACACTGAAGCTTTCTTT. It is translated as CASSFAGVGSDTEAFF.

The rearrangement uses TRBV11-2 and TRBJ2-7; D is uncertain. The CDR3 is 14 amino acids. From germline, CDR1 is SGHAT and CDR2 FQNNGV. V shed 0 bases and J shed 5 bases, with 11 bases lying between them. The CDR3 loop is CASSLDYQIHEQYF. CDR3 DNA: TGTGCCAGCAGCTTAGATTACCAGATCCACGAGCAGTACTTC. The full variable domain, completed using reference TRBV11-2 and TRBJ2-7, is EAGVAQSPRYKIIEKRQSVAFWCNPISGHATLYWYQQILGQGPKLLIQFQNNGVVDDSQLPKDRFSAERLKGVDSTLKIQPAKLEDSAVYLCASSLDYQIHEQYFGPGTRLTVT.

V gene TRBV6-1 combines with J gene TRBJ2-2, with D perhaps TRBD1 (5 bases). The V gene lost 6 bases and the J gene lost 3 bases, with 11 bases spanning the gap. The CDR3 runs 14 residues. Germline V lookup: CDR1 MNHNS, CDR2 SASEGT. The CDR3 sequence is CASRRDSYTGELFF. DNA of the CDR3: TGTGCCAGCAGGAGAGACAGCTACACCGGGGAGCTGTTTTTT.

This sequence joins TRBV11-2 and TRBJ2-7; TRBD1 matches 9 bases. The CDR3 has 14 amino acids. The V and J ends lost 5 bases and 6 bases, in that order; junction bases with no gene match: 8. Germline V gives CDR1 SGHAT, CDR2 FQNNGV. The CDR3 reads CASSQYRTGAEQYF. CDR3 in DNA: TGTGCCAGCAGCCAATACCGGACAGGGGCCGAGCAGTACTTC.

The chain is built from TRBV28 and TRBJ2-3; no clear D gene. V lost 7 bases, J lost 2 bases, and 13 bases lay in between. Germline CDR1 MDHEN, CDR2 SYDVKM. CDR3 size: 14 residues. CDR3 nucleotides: TGTGCCAGCACCCCGAGCAGTCTCACAGATACGCAGTATTTT. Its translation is CASTPSSLTDTQYF.